This T cell receptor (beta chain) was sequenced during a study of vaccination and CD4 T cells after COVID-19. As to treatment: approximately nine-day PBMC culture with coronavirus spike peptide pools or control peptides (ViraFEST assay). In the ViraFEST assay, peptide-pool expansion preceded TCR sequencing of expanded clonotypes. Wells that each held around 2.1 million PBMCs were cultured with 9.5 to 10 IU/ml IL-2 and approximately 9.5 ug/ml peptide pools. Cultured CD4+ T cell DNA underwent sequencing with the Oncomine TCR Beta short-read assay. Investigators isolated genomic DNA from cultured CD4+ T cells. A single record per CDR3 protein comes from TCRdb applying MiXCR to the PCR reads. This sample has 11,000 to 15,000 distinct CDR3 sequences, with around half found just once. For this clonotype: No antigen is known for it.

Looked up from germline, CDR1 is SGHRS and CDR2 is YFSETQ. V lost 0 bases and J 10 bases, leaving 11 bases between the germline ends. The CDR3 runs to 13 residues. The chain has TRBV5-1 and TRBJ2-1; D gene uncertain. The sequence was collected from a human donor who had recovered from COVID-19. This specimen consisted of CD4+ T cells from blood, cultured in vitro, obtained before SARS-CoV-2 vaccination. CDR3 residues: CASSLDELGEQFF. CDR3 DNA sequence: TGCGCCAGCAGCTTGGACGAACTGGGGGAGCAGTTCTTC.